This T cell receptor beta chain originates from a study of blood T cells in healthy people across ages. Details on this clonotype: Its antigen is unknown. A far larger clone is just one base off, so this is likely a read error.

Trimming pared 2 bases from V and 4 bases from J, leaving 8 bases between. This CDR3 contains 13 residues. Germline V lookup: CDR1 MDHEN, CDR2 SYDVKM. Study findings and constraints: Unsorted PBMCs prevented conclusive naive versus antigen-experienced comparison.

PCR was performed a second time for 7 to 11 cycles using a sample-barcoded 5' primer and a J-beta primer mix. Each cDNA molecule was tagged by a template-switch adaptor with 12 random nucleotides. TCRdb re-analysed the 5' RACE reads in MiXCR, keeping a single row per CDR3 protein. The profile shows hundreds of thousands of distinct CDR3 sequences, about 28% of them singletons. What was sequenced was blood. This clonotype originated in a woman older than 75 in good health. The V and J genes are TRBV28 and TRBJ1-2, with D unresolved. The CDR3 DNA is TGTGCCAGCAGTTTACGGAGCGGCTATGGCTACACCTTC. Its protein is CASSLRSGYGYTF.